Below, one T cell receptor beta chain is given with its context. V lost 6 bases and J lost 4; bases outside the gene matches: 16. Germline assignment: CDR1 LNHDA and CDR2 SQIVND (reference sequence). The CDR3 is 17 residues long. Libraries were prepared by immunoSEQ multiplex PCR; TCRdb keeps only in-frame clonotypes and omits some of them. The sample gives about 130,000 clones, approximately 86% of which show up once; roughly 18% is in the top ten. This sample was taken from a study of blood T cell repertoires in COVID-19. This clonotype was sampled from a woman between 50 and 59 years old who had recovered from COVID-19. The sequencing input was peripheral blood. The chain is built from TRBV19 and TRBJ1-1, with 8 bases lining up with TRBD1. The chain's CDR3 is CASSIRQGSLLSTEAFF. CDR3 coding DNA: TGTGCCAGTAGCATCCGACAGGGGTCCCTTTTGAGCACTGAAGCTTTCTTT.